This TCR beta chain derives from a study of blood T cell repertoires in COVID-19. Sequenced by immunoSEQ multiplex PCR; TCRdb stores in-frame clones only, minus some. Of 200,000 or so clones listed, around nine tenths are singletons. There are 15 residues in the CDR3. CDR1 and CDR2 from the germline V gene are LNHNV and YYDKDF (reference sequence). V lost 1 base, J lost 0 bases, and 6 bases lay in between. J is TRBJ1-4 and V is TRBV15; possible D gene TRBD1, 5 bases. The TCR comes from a man aged 70-80 years with active or convalescent COVID-19. Source material: peripheral blood. The CDR3 bases are TGTGCCACCAGCAGAGGGGACTCAACTAATGAAAAACTGTTTTTT. Translated, it gives CATSRGDSTNEKLFF.